The 2 T cell receptor beta chains in this list originate from one sample, sequenced in a study of T-cell memory formation after mild COVID-19. Via MiXCR, TCRdb re-called the 5' RACE reads, giving one row per CDR3 protein. The data contain 160,000 or so distinct CDR3 sequences, less than 40% of them singletons. What was sequenced was PBMCs or a T cell subset sorted from them (not recorded which). Source of these receptors: an adult woman who had mild COVID-19 (a few samples of this study predate the infection). Cell type and time point are not known.

This clonotype was recorded a few times. The V gene is TRBV29-1, the J gene TRBJ2-1; TRBD1 might be the D (6 bases). Germline V gives CDR1 SQVTM, CDR2 ANQGSEA. Trimming removed 3 bases at V and 7 bases at J, with 10 bases between. CDR3 length: 12 residues. Here the CDR3 reads CSVDRGSNEQFF. The CDR3 coding sequence is TGCAGCGTTGACAGGGGTAGTAATGAGCAGTTCTTC.

V gene TRBV9 combines with J gene TRBJ2-1; TRBD1 or TRBD2 may be the D gene (5 bases each). Germline V CDR1 and CDR2: SGDLS, YYNGEE. V dropped 0 bases and J dropped 8 bases, with 6 bases sitting between them. The CDR3 spans 12 residues. The chain's CDR3 is CASSVVGDEQFF. In DNA, the CDR3 is TGTGCCAGCAGCGTAGTGGGGGATGAGCAGTTCTTC.